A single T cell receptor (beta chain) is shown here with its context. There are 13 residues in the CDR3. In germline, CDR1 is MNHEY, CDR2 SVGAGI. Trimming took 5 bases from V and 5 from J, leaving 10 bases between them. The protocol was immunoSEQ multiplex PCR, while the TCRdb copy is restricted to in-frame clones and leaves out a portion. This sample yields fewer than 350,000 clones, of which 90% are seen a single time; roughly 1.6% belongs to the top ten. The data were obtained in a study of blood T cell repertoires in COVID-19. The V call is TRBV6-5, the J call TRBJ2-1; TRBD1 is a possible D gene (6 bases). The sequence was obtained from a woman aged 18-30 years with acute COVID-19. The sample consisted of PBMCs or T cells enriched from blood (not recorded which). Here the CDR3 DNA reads TGTGCCAGCAGTAGGACAGCTAACAATGAGCAGTTCTTC. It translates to CASSRTANNEQFF.